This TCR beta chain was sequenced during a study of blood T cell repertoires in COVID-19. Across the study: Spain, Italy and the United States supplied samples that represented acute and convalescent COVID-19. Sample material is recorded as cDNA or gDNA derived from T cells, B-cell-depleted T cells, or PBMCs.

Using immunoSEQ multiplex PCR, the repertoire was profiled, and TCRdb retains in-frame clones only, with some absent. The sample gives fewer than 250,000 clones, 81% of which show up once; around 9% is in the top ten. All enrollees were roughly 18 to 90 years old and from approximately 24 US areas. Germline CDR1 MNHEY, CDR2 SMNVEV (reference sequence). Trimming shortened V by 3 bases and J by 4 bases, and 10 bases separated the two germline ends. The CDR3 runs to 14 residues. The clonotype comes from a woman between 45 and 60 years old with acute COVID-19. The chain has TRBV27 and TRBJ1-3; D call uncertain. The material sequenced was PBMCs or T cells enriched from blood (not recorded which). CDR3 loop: CASSLSVAGNTIYF. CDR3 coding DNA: TGTGCCAGCAGTTTGTCCGTAGCGGGAAACACCATATATTTT.